Only one count was recorded for the clone carrying this T cell receptor beta chain. The antigen remains unidentified. Other nucleotide sequences in the sample specify the same CDR3. These data come from a study of T cell responses to AZD1222 COVID-19 vaccine. Notes on the study in general: Unmutated regions of variants are reportedly targeted by nearly half of spike-specific TCRs.

Germline CDR1 and CDR2: SGHRS and YFSETQ. J lost 0 bases, V lost 3 bases, and 2 bases had no gene match. This CDR3 is 17 amino acids long. Profiling relied on immunoSEQ multiplex PCR, and the TCRdb table lists in-frame clones only, not all of them. The profile covers 30,000 to 35,000 clones, with around 78% appearing a single time and roughly 4.9% taken by the ten largest. The clonotype originates from an adult who received the AZD1222 COVID-19 vaccine. The sequences come from peripheral blood, collected 28 days after the second AZD1222 dose. The gene calls are TRBV5-1 and TRBJ2-2; 13 nucleotides align to TRBD2. The CDR3 nucleotides read TGCGCCAGCAGCTGGACTAGCGGGAGTCCGAACACCGGGGAGCTGTTTTTT. Encoded protein: CASSWTSGSPNTGELFF.